One and the same sample provided the 18 T cell receptor beta chains below, sequenced in a study of blood T cell repertoires in COVID-19. TCRdb's copy holds only in-frame clones and misses some; the assay was immunoSEQ multiplex PCR. Here the sample spans under 200,000 clones, 79% being singletons. Sequences were obtained from peripheral blood. The receptors derive from a woman between 55 and 75 years old with COVID-19, enrolled during active disease.

In this sample, this clone turned up a few times. The chain recombines TRBV15 with TRBJ2-2, with D maybe TRBD2 (6 bases). This CDR3 region has 14 residues. Trimming cost V 6 bases and J 3 bases, with 11 bases left between them. The germline V gene has CDR1 LNHNV and CDR2 YYDKDF (reference sequence). The chain's CDR3 is CATRGGEDTGELFF. The CDR3 region has the DNA TGTGCCACCAGGGGCGGGGAGGACACCGGGGAGCTGTTTTTT. Full variable domain (missing parts from reference TRBV15 and TRBJ2-2): DAMVIQNPRYQVTQFGKPVTLSCSQTLNHNVMYWYQQKSSQAPKLLFHYYDKDFNNEADTPDNFQSRRPNTSFCFLDIRSPGLGDTAMYLCATRGGEDTGELFFGEGSRLTVL.

The CDR3 DNA sequence: TGTGCCAGCAGCTCCCACTCATCTGGGGCCAACGTCCTGACTTTC. Amino acid sequence: CASSSHSSGANVLTF. V gene TRBV7-9 combines with J gene TRBJ2-6; D ambiguous. V was pared by 4 bases and J by 1 base, with 8 bases between. Per germline, CDR1 SEHNR and CDR2 FQNEAQ (reference sequence). This CDR3 is built from 15 residues.

The chain joins TRBV11-3 to TRBJ2-1; 11 bases are a match to TRBD2. Germline assignment: CDR1 SGHNT and CDR2 YENEEA. CDR3 length equals 15 residues. Trimming took 1 base from V and 6 from J; bases not matched to a gene: 2. The CDR3 DNA follows: TGTGCCAGCAGCTTAGGTCTAGCGGGGGGCAATGAGCAGTTCTTC. Protein: CASSLGLAGGNEQFF.

This chain uses TRBV6-5 with TRBJ2-7, with TRBD2 identical over 14 bases. From germline, CDR1 is MNHEY and CDR2 SVGAGI. The trim removed 6 bases at V and 5 bases at J, leaving 0 bases unmatched. CDR3 length equals 13 residues. CDR3 in DNA: TGTGCCAGCAGGGGACTAGCGGGAGACGAGCAGTACTTC. Its translation: CASRGLAGDEQYF.

The V call is TRBV6-5, the J call TRBJ1-6, with D unresolved. With 1 base removed from V and 8 bases from J, the gap between germline ends came to 9 bases. This CDR3 spans 14 amino acids. CDR1 and CDR2 (germline): MNHEY, SVGAGI. The CDR3 here is CASSYFRFDSPLHF. The DNA of the CDR3 is TGTGCCAGCAGTTACTTCAGGTTCGATTCACCCCTCCACTTT.

CDR3 nucleotide sequence: TGTGCCAGCACCGAGACAGGGCGAACCGGGGAGCTGTTTTTT. As protein: CASTETGRTGELFF. The chain carries TRBV7-9 and TRBJ2-2; 7 bases are shared with TRBD1. The junction had 7 bases not matched to a gene; V was cut back by 7 bases and J by 5 bases. CDR3 size: 14 residues. Germline assignment: CDR1 SEHNR and CDR2 FQNEAQ (reference sequence). The whole variable domain, remainder taken from reference TRBV7-9 and TRBJ2-2, is DTGVSQNPRHKITKRGQNVTFRCDPISEHNRLYWYRQTLGQGPEFLTYFQNEAQLEKSRLLSDRFSAERPKGSFSTLEIQRTEQGDSAMYLCASTETGRTGELFFGEGSRLTVL.

The genes are TRBV7-9 and TRBJ2-7, with D perhaps TRBD1 (6 bases). CDR1 is SEHNR, CDR2 FQNEAQ, per germline (reference sequence). The V end lost 5 bases, the J end lost 1 base, and 12 bases lay between the germline ends. The CDR3 spans 14 residues. The CDR3 reads CASSPGGGSYEQYF. DNA for the CDR3: TGTGCCAGCAGCCCTGGGGGCGGGTCCTACGAGCAGTACTTC.

V usage is TRBV9 and J usage is TRBJ2-3; TRBD2 agrees at 10 bases. After removal of 3 bases from V and 5 bases from J, the junction contained 3 bases not matched to a gene. The CDR3 has 14 amino acids. Germline-derived CDR1 and CDR2 are SGDLS and YYNGEE. CDR3 residues: CASSAGLAVDTQYF. The CDR3 DNA is TGTGCCAGCAGCGCAGGACTAGCGGTAGATACGCAGTATTTT.

The chain carries TRBV9 and TRBJ2-1, with D tentatively TRBD2 (7 bases). Trimming removed 4 bases at V and 9 bases at J, with 23 bases between. From germline, CDR1 is SGDLS and CDR2 YYNGEE. There are 16 residues in the CDR3. CDR3 nucleotides: TGTGCCAGCAGCCCGACTGGGGGGGCGCTGGCGACTGAGCAGTTCTTC. Amino acids: CASSPTGGALATEQFF.

The CDR3 DNA sequence: TGCGCCAGCAGCCGTGAAAACCAGGGTGCGATGAACACTGAAGCTTTCTTT. This encodes CASSRENQGAMNTEAFF. This chain connects TRBV5-1 to TRBJ1-1; tentative D call: TRBD1 (5 bases). From germline, CDR1 is SGHRS and CDR2 YFSETQ. The CDR3 has 17 residues. V was clipped by 4 bases and J by 0 bases, with 19 bases between them.

This clone came up once. The chain links TRBV5-4 to TRBJ2-5, with D possibly matching TRBD1 (7 bases). Germline CDR1 SGHNT, CDR2 YYREEE (reference sequence). Deletions cut 4 bases from V and 1 base from J, with 11 bases between. CDR3 length: 14 amino acids. CDR3 sequence (DNA): TGTGCCAGCAGCGCGGGACAGCTCCAAGAGACCCAGTACTTC. This sequence encodes CASSAGQLQETQYF.

V is TRBV2 and J is TRBJ1-2; D unclear. V was trimmed by 4 bases and J by 7 bases, leaving 13 bases between them. The CDR3 has 13 amino acids. Germline V gene data show CDR1 as SNHLY and CDR2 as FYNNEI. CDR3 loop: CASSAGLAGGYTF. The CDR3 DNA reads as TGTGCCAGCAGTGCTGGGCTCGCAGGTGGCTACACCTTC. Combining the CDR3 with reference TRBV2 and TRBJ1-2 gives the whole variable domain EPEVTQTPSHQVTQMGQEVILRCVPISNHLYFYWYRQILGQKVEFLVSFYNNEISEKSEIFDDQFSVERPDGSNFTLKIRSTKLEDSAMYFCASSAGLAGGYTFGSGTRLTVV.

The chain employs TRBV9 and TRBJ1-4; tentative D call: TRBD1 (6 bases). The V and J ends lost 2 bases and 8 bases respectively, with 13 bases between them. The germline V gene encodes CDR1 SGDLS and CDR2 YYNGEE. The CDR3 loop spans 14 amino acids. CDR3 sequence reads: CASSVTGLGEKLFF. In nucleotides, the CDR3 is TGTGCCAGCAGCGTCACAGGGTTAGGAGAAAAACTGTTTTTT.

This rearrangement joins TRBV27 to TRBJ1-1, with D maybe TRBD1 (6 bases). The CDR3 spans 16 residues. From germline, CDR1 is MNHEY and CDR2 SMNVEV (reference sequence). V lost 3 bases and J 5 bases, leaving 19 bases between the germline ends. CDR3 coding DNA: TGTGCCAGCAGTTTCATATCCGGGGGCGGGAGGACTGAAGCTTTCTTT. Translation: CASSFISGGGRTEAFF.

A remark on this clone: Other nucleotide sequences in the sample specify the same CDR3. The rearrangement uses TRBV12-3 or TRBV12-4 and TRBJ1-2; 8 bases agree with TRBD1. With V trimmed by 3 bases and J by 6 bases, 0 bases remained unmatched. CDR3 size: 12 residues. The CDR3 reads CASSLTGDGYTF. The CDR3 bases are TGTGCCAGCAGTTTGACAGGGGATGGCTACACCTTC.

This sequence joins TRBV5-1 and TRBJ2-7, with D unresolved. The CDR3 contains 13 residues. In germline, CDR1 is SGHRS, CDR2 YFSETQ. V lost 1 base and J lost 6, with 11 bases in between. The CDR3 region has the DNA TGCGCCAGCAGCTTGAAGAGAGAAGCCGAGCAGTACTTC. Translated, it gives CASSLKREAEQYF. The full variable domain, completed using reference TRBV5-1 and TRBJ2-7, is KAGVTQTPRYLIKTRGQQVTLSCSPISGHRSVSWYQQTPGQGLQFLFEYFSETQRNKGNFPGRFSGRQFSNSRSEMNVSTLELGDSALYLCASSLKREAEQYFGPGTRLTVT.

The chain links TRBV5-6 to TRBJ2-7; D uncertain. The CDR3 consists of 15 residues. Germline assignment: CDR1 SGHDT and CDR2 YYEEEE. Between the trimmed V and J ends, which lost 0 bases and 1 base, there was a span of 11 bases. This CDR3 reads CASSLGSLLSYEQYF. CDR3 bases: TGTGCCAGCAGCTTGGGTTCCCTCCTATCCTACGAGCAGTACTTC.

The rearrangement joins TRBV30 to TRBJ1-1; no reliable D call. V was pared by 4 bases and J by 5 bases, with 11 bases between. The CDR3 length is 12 residues. Germline loops: CDR1 GTSNPN, CDR2 SVGIG (reference sequence). The DNA of the CDR3 is TGTGCCTGGAATCTCGGTAGTACTGAAGCTTTCTTT. The encoded protein is CAWNLGSTEAFF.